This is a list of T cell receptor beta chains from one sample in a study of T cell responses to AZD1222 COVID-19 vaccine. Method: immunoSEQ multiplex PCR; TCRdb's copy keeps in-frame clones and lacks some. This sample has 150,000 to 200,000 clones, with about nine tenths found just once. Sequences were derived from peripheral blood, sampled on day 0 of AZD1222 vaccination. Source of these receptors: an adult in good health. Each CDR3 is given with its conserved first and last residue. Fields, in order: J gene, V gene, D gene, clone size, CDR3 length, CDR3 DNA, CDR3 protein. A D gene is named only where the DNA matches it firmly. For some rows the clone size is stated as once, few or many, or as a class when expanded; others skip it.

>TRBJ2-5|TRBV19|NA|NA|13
TGTGCTAGTGGACTGGGTTACATGGAGACCCAGTACTTC
CASGLGYMETQYF
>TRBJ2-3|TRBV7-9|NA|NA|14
TGTGCCAGCAGCCACCGACAGGACCCCAATACGCAGTATTTT
CASSHRQDPNTQYF
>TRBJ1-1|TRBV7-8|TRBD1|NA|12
TGTGCCAGCAGCCAGGACAGGGCTGAAGCTTTCTTT
CASSQDRAEAFF
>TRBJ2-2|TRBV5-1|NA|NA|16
TGCGCCAGCAGCTTGGACAGGGCCTCGAACACCGGGGAGCTGTTTTTT
CASSLDRASNTGELFF
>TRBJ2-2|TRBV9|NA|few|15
TGTGCCAGCAGCGTCAGGGCGGATCTTACCGGGGAGCTGTTTTTT
CASSVRADLTGELFF
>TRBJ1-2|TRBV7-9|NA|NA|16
TGTGCCAGCAGCTGGGTGGGCCAGCGTTTAGTCTATGGCTACACCTTC
CASSWVGQRLVYGYTF
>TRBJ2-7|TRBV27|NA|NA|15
TGTGCCAGCAGTCCGGCCAGGGGAAGCTCCTACGAGCAGTACTTC
CASSPARGSSYEQYF
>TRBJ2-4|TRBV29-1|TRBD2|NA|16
TGCAGCGTTGAAGGGCTAGCGGGGGGGCTGGGAAACATTCAGTACTTC
CSVEGLAGGLGNIQYF
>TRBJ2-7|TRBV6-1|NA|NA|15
TGTGCCAGCAGTGATACTCGCCTGGGGATCTACGAGCAGTACTTC
CASSDTRLGIYEQYF
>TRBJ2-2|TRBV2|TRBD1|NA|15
TGTGCCAGCAGACAGGGGCCCGTTTACACCGGGGAGCTGTTTTTT
CASRQGPVYTGELFF
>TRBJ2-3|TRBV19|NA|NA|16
TGTGCCAGTAGTAGCGGCACTTTCTCCTCCACAGATACGCAGTATTTT
CASSSGTFSSTDTQYF
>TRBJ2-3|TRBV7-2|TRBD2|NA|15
TGTGCCAGCAGCTTCGGGGGGGCCGGCACAGATACGCAGTATTTT
CASSFGGAGTDTQYF
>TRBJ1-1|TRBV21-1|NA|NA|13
TGTGCCAGCAGCAAAGGACGGTACACTGAAGCTTTCTTT
CASSKGRYTEAFF
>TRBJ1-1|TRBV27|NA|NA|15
TGTGCCAGCAGGCGGGACGGAGGGATGAACACTGAAGCTTTCTTT
CASRRDGGMNTEAFF
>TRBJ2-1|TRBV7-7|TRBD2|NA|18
TGTGCCAGCAGCCCTCTTCTGAGCGGGGGGGTATCTTGGGATGAGCAGTTCTTC
CASSPLLSGGVSWDEQFF
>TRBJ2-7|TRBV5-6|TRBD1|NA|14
TGTGCCAGCAGCCGGGGACAGAACTCCTACGAGCAGTACTTC
CASSRGQNSYEQYF
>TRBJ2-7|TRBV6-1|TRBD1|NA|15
TGTGCCAGCAGTGAGCAACCGGGACAGGGCTACGAGCAGTACTTC
CASSEQPGQGYEQYF
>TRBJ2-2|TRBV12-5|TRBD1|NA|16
TGTGCTAGTGCAACGGACAGGGCCACGAACACCGGGGAGCTGTTTTTT
CASATDRATNTGELFF
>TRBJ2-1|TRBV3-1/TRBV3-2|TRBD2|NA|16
TGTGCCAGCAGCCTGGGACTAGCGGGGGGGCCGAATGAGCAGTTCTTC
CASSLGLAGGPNEQFF
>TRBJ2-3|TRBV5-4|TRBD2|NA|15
TGTGCCAGCAGCTTAGCGGGGAGGGGAAGCGATACGCAGTATTTT
CASSLAGRGSDTQYF
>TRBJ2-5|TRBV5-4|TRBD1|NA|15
TGTGCCAGCAGCTACACAGGGGGAGGTCGAGAGACCCAGTACTTC
CASSYTGGGRETQYF
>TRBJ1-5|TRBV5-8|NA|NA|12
TGTGCCAGCAGCTTCGTCAACCAGCCCCAGCATTTT
CASSFVNQPQHF
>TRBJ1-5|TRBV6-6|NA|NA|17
TGTGCCAGCAGTCCGGGCGTGGGGGCGCCACCCAATCAGCCCCAGCATTTT
CASSPGVGAPPNQPQHF
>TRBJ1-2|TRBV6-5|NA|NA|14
TGTGCCACCGGGCGTGGGGGGGTCAACTATGGCTACACCTTC
CATGRGGVNYGYTF
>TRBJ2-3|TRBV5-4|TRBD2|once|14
TGTGCCAGCAGCTCTCCTAGCGGGGCGGATACGCAGTATTTT
CASSSPSGADTQYF
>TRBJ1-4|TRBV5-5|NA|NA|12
TGTGCCAGCGGGGACCGTAGTGAAAAACTGTTTTTT
CASGDRSEKLFF
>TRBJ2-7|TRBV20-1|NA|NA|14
TGCAGTGCTAGTGGGGTCGGGGACGCCTACGAGCAGTACTTC
CSASGVGDAYEQYF
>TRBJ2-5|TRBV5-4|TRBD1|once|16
TGTGCCAGCAGCTTACCCAGGGGGTACTCCCAAGAGACCCAGTACTTC
CASSLPRGYSQETQYF
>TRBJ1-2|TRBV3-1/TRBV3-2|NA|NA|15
TGTGCCAGCAGCCCGAGACGGGGGGCTGGCTATGGCTACACCTTC
CASSPRRGAGYGYTF
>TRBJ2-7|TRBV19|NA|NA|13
TGTGCCAGTAGCTACAGTAGCTCCTACGAGCAGTACTTC
CASSYSSSYEQYF
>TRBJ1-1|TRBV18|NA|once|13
TGTGCCAGCTCCGAAACTATGAACACTGAAGCTTTCTTT
CASSETMNTEAFF
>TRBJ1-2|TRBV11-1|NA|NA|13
TGTGCCAGCAGCTTAGCGGCAGGTCGAGGCTACACCTTC
CASSLAAGRGYTF
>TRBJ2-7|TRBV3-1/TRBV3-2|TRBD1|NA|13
TGTGCCAGCAGCACAGGGGGACTCTACGAGCAGTACTTC
CASSTGGLYEQYF
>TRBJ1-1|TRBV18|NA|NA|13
TGTGCCAGCTCACCTGGGCAGGGCACTGAAGCTTTCTTT
CASSPGQGTEAFF
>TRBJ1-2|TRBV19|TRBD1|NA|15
TGTGCCAGTAGTATCCTTGGGACAGGAGATTATGGCTACACCTTC
CASSILGTGDYGYTF
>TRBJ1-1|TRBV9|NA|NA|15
TGTGCCAGCAGCGAGGCCCCCTCCCCGAACACTGAAGCTTTCTTT
CASSEAPSPNTEAFF
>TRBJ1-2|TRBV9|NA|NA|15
TGTGCCAGCAGAGGCCATTGTAAGATACTCTATGGCTACACCTTC
CASRGHCKILYGYTF
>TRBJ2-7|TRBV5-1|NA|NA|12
TGCGCCAGCAGTGCCTCGGGGTGGGAGCAGTACTTC
CASSASGWEQYF
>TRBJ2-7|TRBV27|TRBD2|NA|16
TGTGCCAGCAGTTTCGCTAGCGGGGCGACGATATACGAGCAGTACTTC
CASSFASGATIYEQYF
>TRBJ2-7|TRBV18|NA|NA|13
TGTGCCAGCTCAGCGCTGCCGGACCCCGAGCAGTACTTC
CASSALPDPEQYF
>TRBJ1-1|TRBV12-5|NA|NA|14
TGTGCTAGTGGTTCTGGTCAGGGGAACACTGAAGCTTTCTTT
CASGSGQGNTEAFF
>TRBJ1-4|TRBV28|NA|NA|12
TGTGCCAGCAGTGGAGTGGAAGAAAAACTGTTTTTT
CASSGVEEKLFF
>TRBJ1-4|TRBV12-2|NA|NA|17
TGTGCAAGTCGCTTTACTCTTCCGGGACAGGGTTCGGAAAAACTGTTTTTT
CASRFTLPGQGSEKLFF
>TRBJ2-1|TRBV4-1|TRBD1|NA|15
TGCGCCAGCAGCTACCGACAGGGCAGCCTGGATGAGCAGTTCTTC
CASSYRQGSLDEQFF
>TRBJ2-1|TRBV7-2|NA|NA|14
TGTGCCAGCAGCTCGCATACCGGGGGTTATGAGCAGTTCTTC
CASSSHTGGYEQFF
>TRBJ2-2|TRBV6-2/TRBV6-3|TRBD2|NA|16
TGTGCCAGCAGTTCGACTAGCGGGGGGGCCCCCGGGGAGCTGTTTTTT
CASSSTSGGAPGELFF
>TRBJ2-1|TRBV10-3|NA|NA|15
TGTGCCATCAGCGAGGGGGGGGCCTCCTACAATGAGCAGTTCTTC
CAISEGGASYNEQFF
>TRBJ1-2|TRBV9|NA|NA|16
TGTGCCAGCAGCGTAGACGGAGGCGGTTCTAACTATGGCTACACCTTC
CASSVDGGGSNYGYTF
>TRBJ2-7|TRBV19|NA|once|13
TGTGCCAGTAGTTTGTGGATCCATTCCCAGCAGTACTTC
CASSLWIHSQQYF